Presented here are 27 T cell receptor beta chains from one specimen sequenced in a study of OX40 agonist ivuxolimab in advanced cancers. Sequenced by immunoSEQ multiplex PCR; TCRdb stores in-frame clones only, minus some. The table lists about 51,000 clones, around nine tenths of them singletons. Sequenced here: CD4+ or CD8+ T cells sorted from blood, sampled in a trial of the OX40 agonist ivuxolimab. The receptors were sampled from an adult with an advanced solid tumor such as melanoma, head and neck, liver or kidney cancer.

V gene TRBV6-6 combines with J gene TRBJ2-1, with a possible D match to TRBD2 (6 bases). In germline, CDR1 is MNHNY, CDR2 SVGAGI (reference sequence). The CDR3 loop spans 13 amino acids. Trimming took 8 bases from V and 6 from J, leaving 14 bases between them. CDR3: CASGGPWGNEQFF. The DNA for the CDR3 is TGTGCCAGCGGAGGGCCATGGGGCAATGAGCAGTTCTTC.

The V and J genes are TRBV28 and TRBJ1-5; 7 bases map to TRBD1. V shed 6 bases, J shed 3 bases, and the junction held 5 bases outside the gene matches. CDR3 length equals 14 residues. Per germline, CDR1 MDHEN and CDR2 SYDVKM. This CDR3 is CASSRGVNNQPQHF. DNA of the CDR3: TGTGCCAGCAGCAGGGGGGTAAACAATCAGCCCCAGCATTTT.

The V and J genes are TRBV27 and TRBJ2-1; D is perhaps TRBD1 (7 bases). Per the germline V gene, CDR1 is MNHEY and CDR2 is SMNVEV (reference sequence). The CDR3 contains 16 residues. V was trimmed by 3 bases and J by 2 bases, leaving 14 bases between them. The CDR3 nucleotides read TGTGCCAGCAGTTTCAGGCAGGGGGGTACCTACAATGAGCAGTTCTTC. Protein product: CASSFRQGGTYNEQFF.

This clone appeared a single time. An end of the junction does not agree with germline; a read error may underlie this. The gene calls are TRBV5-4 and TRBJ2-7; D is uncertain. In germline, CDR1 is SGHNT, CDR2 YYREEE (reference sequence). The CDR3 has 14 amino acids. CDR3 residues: CAGSFSGGSYEQYF. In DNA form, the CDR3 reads TGTGCCGGCAGCTTCTCGGGCGGATCCTACGAGCAGTACTTC.

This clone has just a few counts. CDR3 DNA: TGTGCCAGCAGCTTGCGGAGCGCCGCCAGTGATGAGCAGTTCTTC. It codes for CASSLRSAASDEQFF. This sequence joins TRBV11-2 and TRBJ2-1; D remains ambiguous. From germline, CDR1 is SGHAT and CDR2 FQNNGV. The ends were cut back, 3 bases at V and 8 bases at J, with 17 bases in the middle. The CDR3 runs to 15 residues.

In nucleotides, the CDR3 is TGTGCCACCAGCAGAGAGACCTCGGACAGTGGCTCTGGAAACACCATATATTTT. Amino acids: CATSRETSDSGSGNTIYF. The genes are TRBV15 and TRBJ1-3; TRBD1 might be the D (6 bases). V dropped 0 bases and J dropped 0 bases, with 15 bases sitting between them. The CDR3 spans 18 residues. CDR1 is LNHNV, CDR2 YYDKDF, per germline (reference sequence).

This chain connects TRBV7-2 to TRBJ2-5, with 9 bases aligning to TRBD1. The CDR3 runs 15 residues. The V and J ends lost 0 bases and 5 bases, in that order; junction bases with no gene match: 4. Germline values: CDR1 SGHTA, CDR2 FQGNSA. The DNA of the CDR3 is TGTGCCAGCAGCTTAGCACAGGGGGCAAGGGAGACCCAGTACTTC. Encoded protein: CASSLAQGARETQYF.

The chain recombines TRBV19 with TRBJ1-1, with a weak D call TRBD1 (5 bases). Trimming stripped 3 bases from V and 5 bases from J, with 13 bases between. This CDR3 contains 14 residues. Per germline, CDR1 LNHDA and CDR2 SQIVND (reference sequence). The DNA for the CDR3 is TGTGCCAGTAGTATTTTTATCGGGGGGACTGAAGCTTTCTTT. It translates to CASSIFIGGTEAFF.

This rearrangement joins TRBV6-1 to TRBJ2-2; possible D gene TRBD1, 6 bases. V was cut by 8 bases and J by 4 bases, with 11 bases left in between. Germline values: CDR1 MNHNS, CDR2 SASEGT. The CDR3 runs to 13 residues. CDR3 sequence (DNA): TGTGCCAGCGCAGGGGTGGGCACCGGGGAGCTGTTTTTT. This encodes CASAGVGTGELFF.

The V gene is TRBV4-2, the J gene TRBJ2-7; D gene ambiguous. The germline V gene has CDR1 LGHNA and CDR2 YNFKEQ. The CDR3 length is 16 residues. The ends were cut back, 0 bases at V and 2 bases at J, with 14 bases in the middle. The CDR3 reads CASSQERTNRPYEQYF. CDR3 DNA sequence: TGTGCCAGCAGCCAAGAACGCACGAACCGGCCCTACGAGCAGTACTTC.

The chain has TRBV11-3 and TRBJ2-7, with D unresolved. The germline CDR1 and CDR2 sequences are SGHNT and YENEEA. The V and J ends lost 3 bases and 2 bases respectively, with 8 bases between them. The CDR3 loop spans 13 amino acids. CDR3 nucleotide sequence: TGTGCCAGCAGCTTGGGGAACCCCTACGAGCAGTACTTC. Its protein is CASSLGNPYEQYF.

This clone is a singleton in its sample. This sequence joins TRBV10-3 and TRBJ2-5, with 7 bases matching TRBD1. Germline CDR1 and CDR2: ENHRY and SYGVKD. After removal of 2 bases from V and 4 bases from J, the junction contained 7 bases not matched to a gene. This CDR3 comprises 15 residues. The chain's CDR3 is CAISEGQEERETQYF. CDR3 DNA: TGTGCCATCAGTGAGGGACAGGAGGAGAGAGAGACCCAGTACTTC.

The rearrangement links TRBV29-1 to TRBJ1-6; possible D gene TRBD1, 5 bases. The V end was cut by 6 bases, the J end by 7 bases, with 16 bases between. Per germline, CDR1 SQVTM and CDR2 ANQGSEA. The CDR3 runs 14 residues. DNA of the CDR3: TGCAGCGTCCTGGAGGAGGGGTCGAATTCACCCCTCCACTTT. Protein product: CSVLEEGSNSPLHF.

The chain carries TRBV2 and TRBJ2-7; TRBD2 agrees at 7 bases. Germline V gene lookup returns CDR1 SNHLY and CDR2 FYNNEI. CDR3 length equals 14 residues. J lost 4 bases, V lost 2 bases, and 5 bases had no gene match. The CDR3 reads CASSESAGRYEQYF. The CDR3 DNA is TGTGCCAGCAGTGAATCAGCGGGGCGTTACGAGCAGTACTTC.

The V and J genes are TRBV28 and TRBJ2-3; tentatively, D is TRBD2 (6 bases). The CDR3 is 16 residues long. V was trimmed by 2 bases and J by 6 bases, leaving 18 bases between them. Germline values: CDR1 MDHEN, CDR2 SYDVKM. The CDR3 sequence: CASSLGVGGLSDTQYF. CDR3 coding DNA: TGTGCCAGCAGTTTAGGGGTGGGGGGACTTTCGGATACGCAGTATTTT.

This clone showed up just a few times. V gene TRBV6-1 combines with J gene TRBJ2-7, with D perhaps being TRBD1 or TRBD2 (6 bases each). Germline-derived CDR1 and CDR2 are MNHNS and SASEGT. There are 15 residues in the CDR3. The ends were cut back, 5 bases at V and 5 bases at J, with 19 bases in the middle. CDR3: CASSKRGAVGDEQYF. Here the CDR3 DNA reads TGTGCCAGCAGTAAAAGGGGGGCCGTCGGGGACGAGCAGTACTTC.

The CDR3 sequence is CASSPVQGLPKAFF. Here the CDR3 DNA reads TGTGCCAGCAGCCCAGTGCAGGGTCTACCTAAAGCTTTCTTT. V and J are TRBV5-5 and TRBJ1-1, with D perhaps matching TRBD1 (5 bases). Trimming took 4 bases from V and 9 from J, leaving 19 bases between them. Germline loops: CDR1 SGHKS, CDR2 YYEKEE (reference sequence). The length of the CDR3 is 14 residues.

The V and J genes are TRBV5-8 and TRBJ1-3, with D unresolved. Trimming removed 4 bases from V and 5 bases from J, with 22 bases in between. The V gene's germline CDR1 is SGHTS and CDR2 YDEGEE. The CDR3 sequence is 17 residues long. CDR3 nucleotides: TGTGCCAGCAGCCCCCGGGTCGACCGCCCCGGTAGAAACACCATATATTTT. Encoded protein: CASSPRVDRPGRNTIYF.

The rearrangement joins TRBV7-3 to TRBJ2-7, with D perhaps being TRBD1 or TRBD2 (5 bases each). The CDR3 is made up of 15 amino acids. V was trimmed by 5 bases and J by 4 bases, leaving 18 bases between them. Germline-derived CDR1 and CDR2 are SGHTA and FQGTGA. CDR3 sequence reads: CASSPTGTSIYEQYF. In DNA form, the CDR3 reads TGTGCCAGCAGCCCCACCGGGACGAGCATTTACGAGCAGTACTTC.

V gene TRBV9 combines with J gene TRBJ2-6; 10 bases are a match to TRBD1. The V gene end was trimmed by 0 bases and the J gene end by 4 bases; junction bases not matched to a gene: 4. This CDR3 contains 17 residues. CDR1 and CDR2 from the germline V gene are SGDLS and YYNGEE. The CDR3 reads CASSVGQGAGGANVLTF. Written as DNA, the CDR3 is TGTGCCAGCAGCGTAGGACAGGGGGCGGGCGGGGCCAACGTCCTGACTTTC.

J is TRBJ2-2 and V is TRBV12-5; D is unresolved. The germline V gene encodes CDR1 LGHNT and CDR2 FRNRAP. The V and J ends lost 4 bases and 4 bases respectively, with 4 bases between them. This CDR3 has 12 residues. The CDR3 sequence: CASGSSTGELFF. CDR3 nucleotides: TGTGCTAGTGGTTCCTCCACCGGGGAGCTGTTTTTT.

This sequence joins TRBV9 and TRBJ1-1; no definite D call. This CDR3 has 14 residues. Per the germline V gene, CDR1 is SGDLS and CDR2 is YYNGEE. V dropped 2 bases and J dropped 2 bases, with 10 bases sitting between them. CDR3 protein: CASSVDGVNTEAFF. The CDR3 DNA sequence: TGTGCCAGCAGCGTTGACGGAGTAAACACTGAAGCTTTCTTT.

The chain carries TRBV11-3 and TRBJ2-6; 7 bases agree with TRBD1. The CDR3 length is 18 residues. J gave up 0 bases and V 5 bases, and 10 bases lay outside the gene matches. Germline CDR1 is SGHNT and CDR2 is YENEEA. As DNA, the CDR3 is TGTGCCAGCAGCCCAGGGGACAGATGGTCCTCTGGGGCCAACGTCCTGACTTTC. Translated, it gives CASSPGDRWSSGANVLTF.

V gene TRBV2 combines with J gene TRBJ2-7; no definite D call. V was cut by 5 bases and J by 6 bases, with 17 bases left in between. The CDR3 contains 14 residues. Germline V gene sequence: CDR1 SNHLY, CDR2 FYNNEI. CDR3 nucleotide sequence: TGTGCCAGCAGTCCCCTTCGTTCTGTTGGCGAGCAGTACTTC. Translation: CASSPLRSVGEQYF. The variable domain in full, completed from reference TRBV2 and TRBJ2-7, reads EPEVTQTPSHQVTQMGQEVILRCVPISNHLYFYWYRQILGQKVEFLVSFYNNEISEKSEIFDDQFSVERPDGSNFTLKIRSTKLEDSAMYFCASSPLRSVGEQYFGPGTRLTVT.

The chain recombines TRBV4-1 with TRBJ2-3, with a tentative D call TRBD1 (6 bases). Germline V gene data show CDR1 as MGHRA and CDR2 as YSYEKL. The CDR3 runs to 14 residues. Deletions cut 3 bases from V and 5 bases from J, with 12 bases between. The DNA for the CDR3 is TGCGCCAGCAGCCAGGACAAGGGGGTAGATACGCAGTATTTT. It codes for CASSQDKGVDTQYF.

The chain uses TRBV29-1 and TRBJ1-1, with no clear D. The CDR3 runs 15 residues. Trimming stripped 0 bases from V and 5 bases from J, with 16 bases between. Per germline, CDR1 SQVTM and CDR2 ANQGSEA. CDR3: CSVEDRPSPGTEAFF. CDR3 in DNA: TGCAGCGTTGAAGACAGACCAAGCCCGGGGACTGAAGCTTTCTTT. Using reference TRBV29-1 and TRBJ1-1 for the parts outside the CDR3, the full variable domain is SAVISQKPSRDICQRGTSLTIQCQVDSQVTMMFWYRQQPGQSLTLIATANQGSEATYESGFVIDKFPISRPNLTFSTLTVSNMSPEDSSIYLCSVEDRPSPGTEAFFGQGTRLTVV.

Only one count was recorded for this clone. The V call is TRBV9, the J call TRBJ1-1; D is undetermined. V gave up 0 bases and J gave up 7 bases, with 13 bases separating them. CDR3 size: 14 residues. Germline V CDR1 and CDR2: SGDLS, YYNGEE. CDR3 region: CASSVVQTGGEAFF. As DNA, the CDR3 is TGTGCCAGCAGCGTAGTACAGACTGGAGGTGAAGCTTTCTTT.